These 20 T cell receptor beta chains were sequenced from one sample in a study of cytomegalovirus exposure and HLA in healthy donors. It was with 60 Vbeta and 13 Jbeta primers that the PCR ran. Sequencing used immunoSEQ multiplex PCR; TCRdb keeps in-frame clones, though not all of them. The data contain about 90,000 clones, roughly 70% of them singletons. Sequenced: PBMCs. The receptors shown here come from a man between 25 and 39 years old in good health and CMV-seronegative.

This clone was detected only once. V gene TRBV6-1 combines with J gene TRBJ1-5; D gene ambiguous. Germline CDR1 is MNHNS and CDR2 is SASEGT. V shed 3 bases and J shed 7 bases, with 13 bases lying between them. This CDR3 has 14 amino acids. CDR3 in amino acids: CASSDNRFYQPQHF. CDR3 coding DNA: TGTGCCAGCAGTGATAACAGATTTTACCAGCCCCAGCATTTT.

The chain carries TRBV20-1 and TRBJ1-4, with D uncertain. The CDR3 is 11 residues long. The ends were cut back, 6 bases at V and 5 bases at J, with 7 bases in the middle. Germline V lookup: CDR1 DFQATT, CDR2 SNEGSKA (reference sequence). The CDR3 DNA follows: TGCAGTGCCCCACAGAATGAAAAACTGTTTTTT. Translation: CSAPQNEKLFF.

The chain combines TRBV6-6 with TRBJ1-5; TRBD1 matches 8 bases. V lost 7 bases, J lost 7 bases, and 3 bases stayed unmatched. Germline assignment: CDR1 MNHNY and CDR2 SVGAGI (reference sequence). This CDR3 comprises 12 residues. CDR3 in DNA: TGTGCCAGCACCACAGGGGGGCAGCCCCAGCATTTT. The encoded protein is CASTTGGQPQHF.

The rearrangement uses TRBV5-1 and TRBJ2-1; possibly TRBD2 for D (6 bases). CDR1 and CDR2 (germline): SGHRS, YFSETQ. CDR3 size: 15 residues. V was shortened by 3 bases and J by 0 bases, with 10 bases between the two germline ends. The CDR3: CASSSDGGSYNEQFF. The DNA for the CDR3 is TGCGCCAGCAGCTCGGACGGGGGCTCCTACAATGAGCAGTTCTTC.

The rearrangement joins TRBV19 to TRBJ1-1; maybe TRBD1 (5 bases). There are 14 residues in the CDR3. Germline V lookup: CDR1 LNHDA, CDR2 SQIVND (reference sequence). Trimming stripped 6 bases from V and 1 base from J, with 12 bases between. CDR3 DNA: TGTGCCAGTAGGCCCCAGGGCGCGAACACTGAAGCTTTCTTT. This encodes CASRPQGANTEAFF.

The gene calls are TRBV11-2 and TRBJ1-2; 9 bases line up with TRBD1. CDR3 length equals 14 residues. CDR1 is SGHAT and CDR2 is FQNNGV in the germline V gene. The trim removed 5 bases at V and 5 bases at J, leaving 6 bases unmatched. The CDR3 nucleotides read TGTGCCAGCAGCCCACAGGGGGCGAGGTATGGCTACACCTTC. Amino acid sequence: CASSPQGARYGYTF.

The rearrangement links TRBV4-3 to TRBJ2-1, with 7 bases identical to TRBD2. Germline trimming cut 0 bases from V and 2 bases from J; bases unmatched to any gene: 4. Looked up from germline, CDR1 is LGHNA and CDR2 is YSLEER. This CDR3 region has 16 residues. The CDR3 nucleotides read TGCGCCAGCAGCCAAGAAGGCGGGGGTACCTACAATGAGCAGTTCTTC. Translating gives CASSQEGGGTYNEQFF.

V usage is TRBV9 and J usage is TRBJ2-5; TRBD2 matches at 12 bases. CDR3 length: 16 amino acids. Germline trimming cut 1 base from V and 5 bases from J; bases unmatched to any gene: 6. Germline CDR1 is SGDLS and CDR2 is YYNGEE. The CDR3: CASSVTLAGGPETQYF. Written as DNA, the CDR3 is TGTGCCAGCAGCGTAACCCTAGCGGGAGGGCCGGAGACCCAGTACTTC.

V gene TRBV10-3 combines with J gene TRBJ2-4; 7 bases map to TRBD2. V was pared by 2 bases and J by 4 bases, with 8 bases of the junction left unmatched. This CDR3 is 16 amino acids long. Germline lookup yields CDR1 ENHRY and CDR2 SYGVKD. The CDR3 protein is CAISEEPGLGKNIQYF. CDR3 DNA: TGTGCCATCAGTGAGGAACCCGGACTAGGTAAAAACATTCAGTACTTC.

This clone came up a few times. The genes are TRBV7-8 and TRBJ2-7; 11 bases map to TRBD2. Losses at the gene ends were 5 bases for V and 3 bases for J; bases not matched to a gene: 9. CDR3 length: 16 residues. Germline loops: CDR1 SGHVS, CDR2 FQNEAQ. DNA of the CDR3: TGTGCCAGCAGCCCTACCCGACTAGCGGGGATCTACGAGCAGTACTTC. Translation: CASSPTRLAGIYEQYF.

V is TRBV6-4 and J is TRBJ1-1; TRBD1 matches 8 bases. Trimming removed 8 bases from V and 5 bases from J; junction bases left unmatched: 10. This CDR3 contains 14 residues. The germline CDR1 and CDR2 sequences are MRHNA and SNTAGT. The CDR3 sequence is CASSPGQERTEAFF. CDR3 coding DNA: TGTGCCAGCTCACCGGGACAGGAGCGAACTGAAGCTTTCTTT.

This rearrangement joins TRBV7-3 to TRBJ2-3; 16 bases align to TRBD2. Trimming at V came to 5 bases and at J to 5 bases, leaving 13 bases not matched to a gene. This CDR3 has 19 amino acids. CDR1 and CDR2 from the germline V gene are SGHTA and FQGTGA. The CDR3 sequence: CASSLNLGTSGRARDTQYF. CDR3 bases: TGTGCCAGCAGCCTAAACCTCGGGACTAGCGGGAGGGCCCGAGATACGCAGTATTTT.

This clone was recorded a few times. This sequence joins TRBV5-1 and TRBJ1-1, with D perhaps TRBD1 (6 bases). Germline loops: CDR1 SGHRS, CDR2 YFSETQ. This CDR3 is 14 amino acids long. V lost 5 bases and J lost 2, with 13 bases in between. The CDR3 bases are TGCGCCAGCAGTACGCAGGGGTATAACACTGAAGCTTTCTTT. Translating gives CASSTQGYNTEAFF.

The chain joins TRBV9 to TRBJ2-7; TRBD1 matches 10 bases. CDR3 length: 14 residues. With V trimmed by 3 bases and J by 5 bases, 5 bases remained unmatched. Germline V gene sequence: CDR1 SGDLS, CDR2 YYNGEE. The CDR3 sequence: CASSDRDRGHEQYF. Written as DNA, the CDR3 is TGTGCCAGCAGCGACCGGGACAGGGGCCACGAGCAGTACTTC.

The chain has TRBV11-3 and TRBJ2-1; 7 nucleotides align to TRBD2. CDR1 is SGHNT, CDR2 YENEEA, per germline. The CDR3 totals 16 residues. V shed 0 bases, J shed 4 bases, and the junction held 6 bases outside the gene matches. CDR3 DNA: TGTGCCAGCAGCTTAGATGGTCAGCGGGGTTACAATGAGCAGTTCTTC. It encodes CASSLDGQRGYNEQFF.

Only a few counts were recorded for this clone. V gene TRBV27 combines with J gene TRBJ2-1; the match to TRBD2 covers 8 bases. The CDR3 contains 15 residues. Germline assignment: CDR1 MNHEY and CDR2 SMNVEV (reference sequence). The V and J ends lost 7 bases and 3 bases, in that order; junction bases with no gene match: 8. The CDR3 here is CASNPGGGLYNEQFF. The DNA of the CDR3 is TGTGCCAGCAATCCGGGAGGGGGGCTCTACAATGAGCAGTTCTTC.

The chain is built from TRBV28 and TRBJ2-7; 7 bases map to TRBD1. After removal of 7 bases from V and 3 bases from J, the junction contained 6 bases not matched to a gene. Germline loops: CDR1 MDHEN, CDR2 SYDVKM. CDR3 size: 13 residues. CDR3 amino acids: CASTGTDYYEQYF. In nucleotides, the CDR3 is TGTGCCAGCACGGGGACAGATTACTACGAGCAGTACTTC.

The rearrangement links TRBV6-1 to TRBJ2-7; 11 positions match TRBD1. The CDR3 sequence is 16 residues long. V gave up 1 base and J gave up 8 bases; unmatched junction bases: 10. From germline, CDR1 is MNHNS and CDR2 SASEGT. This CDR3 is CASSEGLVGQGVKQYF. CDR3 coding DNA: TGTGCCAGCAGTGAAGGCCTGGTGGGACAGGGGGTTAAGCAGTACTTC.

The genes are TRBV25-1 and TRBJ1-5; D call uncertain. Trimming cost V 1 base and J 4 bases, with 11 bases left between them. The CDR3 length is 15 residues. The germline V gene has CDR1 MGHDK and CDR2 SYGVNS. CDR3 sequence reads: CASSESGLFNQPQHF. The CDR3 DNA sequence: TGTGCCAGCAGTGAATCGGGTCTTTTTAATCAGCCCCAGCATTTT.

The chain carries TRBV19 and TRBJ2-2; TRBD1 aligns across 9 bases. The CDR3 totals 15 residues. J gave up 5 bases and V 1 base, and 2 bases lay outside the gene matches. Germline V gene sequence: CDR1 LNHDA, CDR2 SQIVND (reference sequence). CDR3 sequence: CASSIVGTGTGELFF. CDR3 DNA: TGTGCCAGTAGTATAGTTGGGACAGGGACCGGGGAGCTGTTTTTT.